Each of the 21 T cell receptor beta chains below was sequenced from the same sample in a study of molecular identifiers for immune sequencing clone quantification. MiXCR, run by TCRdb on the PCR reads, gives a single entry per CDR3 protein. Among some 590,000 distinct CDR3 sequences listed, 25% were seen once. Sample: naive CD8+ T cells from blood, with Jurkat cell RNA spiked in. Subset described: FACS-sorted CD8+CD4-CCR7+CD45RA+ naive T cells. All receptors derive from a human donor in good health. Some libraries in this study had Jurkat cell RNA spiked in.

V usage is TRBV5-6 and J usage is TRBJ1-1; 7 bases align to TRBD1. The CDR3 loop spans 14 amino acids. In germline, CDR1 is SGHDT, CDR2 YYEEEE. The V and J ends lost 4 bases and 2 bases, in that order; junction bases with no gene match: 5. CDR3 amino acids: CASSTGATNTEAFF. CDR3 coding DNA: TGTGCCAGCAGCACAGGGGCGACCAACACTGAAGCTTTCTTT.

This clonotype was seen at least ten times. The chain employs TRBV4-1 and TRBJ2-1; 9 bases are shared with TRBD1. V shed 4 bases, J shed 9 bases, and the junction held 4 bases outside the gene matches. This CDR3 contains 13 residues. Germline V CDR1 and CDR2: MGHRA, YSYEKL. CDR3 sequence: CASSPGQGGEQFF. In DNA form, the CDR3 reads TGCGCCAGCAGCCCGGGACAGGGCGGTGAGCAGTTCTTC.

This clonotype showed up many times. The CDR3 sequence: CASSPYGQISQPQHF. CDR3 nucleotide sequence: TGTGCCAGCAGCCCCTATGGGCAGATCAGTCAGCCCCAGCATTTT. The chain recombines TRBV7-2 with TRBJ1-5; D not resolved. Deletions cut 5 bases from V and 6 bases from J, with 17 bases between. CDR1 and CDR2 (germline): SGHTA, FQGNSA. The CDR3 has 15 amino acids.

In its sample, this clonotype was seen a few times. A read error may explain this, as a much larger clone is one base away. The chain uses TRBV7-8 and TRBJ1-1; no clear D. The CDR3 is made up of 13 amino acids. Germline CDR1 is SGHVS and CDR2 is FQNEAQ. V was clipped by 3 bases and J by 2 bases, with 7 bases between them. The DNA for the CDR3 is TGTGCCAGCAGCTTGAGACCCAACACTGAAGCTTTCTTT. Translation: CASSLRPNTEAFF.

This clonotype was seen only a few times. The chain recombines TRBV2 with TRBJ1-5; 10 nucleotides match TRBD1. Germline V gene lookup returns CDR1 SNHLY and CDR2 FYNNEI. The CDR3 runs to 14 residues. J gave up 4 bases and V 5 bases, and 2 bases lay outside the gene matches. CDR3 region: CASSKGQGNQPQHF. The CDR3 DNA sequence: TGTGCCAGCAGTAAGGGACAGGGGAATCAGCCCCAGCATTTT.

This clonotype was found many times. The genes are TRBV12-3 or TRBV12-4 and TRBJ2-3; D may be TRBD1 (6 bases). This CDR3 comprises 14 residues. V lost 5 bases to trimming and J lost 0 bases, with 9 bases between them. CDR3 bases: TGTGCCAGCAGTCCGGGACACAGCACAGATACGCAGTATTTT. Translating gives CASSPGHSTDTQYF.

In its sample, this clonotype was seen many times. The chain recombines TRBV7-2 with TRBJ2-2; D uncertain. This CDR3 contains 18 residues. Looked up from germline, CDR1 is SGHTA and CDR2 is FQGNSA. V dropped 5 bases and J dropped 4 bases, with 23 bases sitting between them. In DNA form, the CDR3 reads TGTGCCAGCAGCCCACAACCCGCGCGTCACATCGGCACCGGGGAGCTGTTTTTT. This sequence encodes CASSPQPARHIGTGELFF.

Comments on this clonotype: With a much larger clone just one base away, this may be a read error. The chain recombines TRBV6-6 with TRBJ2-5; D possibly matches TRBD1 or TRBD2 (7 bases each). CDR1 is MNHNY and CDR2 is SVGAGI in the germline V gene (reference sequence). This CDR3 spans 15 amino acids. V lost 0 bases, J lost 9 bases, and 17 bases lay in between. CDR3: CASSYSTQGREPQYF. The CDR3 DNA reads TGTGCCAGCAGTTACTCGACACAGGGGAGGGAGCCCCAGTACTTC.

A few counts support this clonotype. V and J are TRBV20-1 and TRBJ2-4, with 7 bases aligning to TRBD1. This CDR3 contains 14 residues. Germline CDR1 DFQATT, CDR2 SNEGSKA (reference sequence). V was clipped by 2 bases and J by 4 bases; unmatched bases: 5. CDR3 nucleotides: TGCAGTGCTAGAATTGGGGACAGTAAAAACATTCAGTACTTC. It codes for CSARIGDSKNIQYF.

This clonotype was seen at least ten times. This chain links TRBV11-2 with TRBJ2-5; 13 bases map to TRBD2. Looked up from germline, CDR1 is SGHAT and CDR2 is FQNNGV. This CDR3 region has 16 residues. J lost 0 bases, V lost 5 bases, and 3 bases had no gene match. This CDR3 reads CASSPGLAGYQETQYF. The CDR3 nucleotides are TGTGCCAGCAGCCCGGGACTAGCGGGGTACCAAGAGACCCAGTACTTC.

This clonotype was seen many times. V gene TRBV3-1 combines with J gene TRBJ2-4; the D gene could be TRBD1 or TRBD2 (5 bases each). Germline CDR1 and CDR2: LGHDT and YNNKEL (reference sequence). The CDR3 runs to 16 residues. Trimming took 1 base from V and 0 from J, leaving 10 bases between them. This CDR3 reads CASSQVSGRAKNIQYF. DNA of the CDR3: TGTGCCAGCAGCCAAGTATCGGGACGAGCCAAAAACATTCAGTACTTC.

There are a few counts of this clonotype. The chain carries TRBV5-6 and TRBJ1-1, with D perhaps TRBD1 (6 bases). V was trimmed by 4 bases and J by 0 bases, leaving 13 bases between them. The CDR3 is 15 amino acids. The germline V gene has CDR1 SGHDT and CDR2 YYEEEE. CDR3 sequence reads: CASSPTGELNTEAFF. CDR3 DNA sequence: TGTGCCAGCAGCCCGACAGGAGAATTGAACACTGAAGCTTTCTTT.

This chain joins TRBV4-3 and TRBJ2-7, with TRBD2 matching 9 bases. Trimming took 3 bases from V and 3 from J; bases not matched to a gene: 6. The CDR3 has 15 residues. Germline CDR1 reads LGHNA; CDR2 reads YSLEER. In DNA, the CDR3 is TGCGCCAGCAGCCAGGGAGCGGGAGGAGTCTACGAGCAGTACTTC. Translated, it gives CASSQGAGGVYEQYF.

This clonotype showed up just a few times. The gene calls are TRBV6-6 and TRBJ2-7; 7 nucleotides line up with TRBD1. The CDR3 is made up of 14 amino acids. Looked up from germline, CDR1 is MNHNY and CDR2 is SVGAGI (reference sequence). V shed 5 bases, J shed 4 bases, and the junction held 8 bases outside the gene matches. The CDR3 is CASSVETGFYEQYF. CDR3 in DNA: TGTGCCAGCAGTGTAGAGACAGGGTTTTACGAGCAGTACTTC.

V and J are TRBV4-3 and TRBJ2-7; the D is unclear. Trimming took 4 bases from V and 2 from J, leaving 12 bases between them. The CDR3 is made up of 14 amino acids. Germline-derived CDR1 and CDR2 are LGHNA and YSLEER. The CDR3 coding sequence is TGCGCCAGCAGCCTGACTGACACTGCCTACGAGCAGTACTTC. Translation: CASSLTDTAYEQYF.

Points on this clonotype: The germline gene is not matched at one end of the junction; a read error may be the cause. The gene calls are TRBV6-5 and TRBJ2-6; 8 nucleotides match TRBD2. Germline V gene sequence: CDR1 MNHEY, CDR2 SVGAGI. The CDR3 is made up of 19 amino acids. The CDR3 is CASSGRSGAGGSGAPVLPF. The CDR3 bases are TGTGCCAGCAGCGGACGTAGCGGGGCCGGGGGATCTGGGGCCCCCGTCCTGCCTTTC.

This clonotype was detected ten times or more. The rearrangement uses TRBV2 and TRBJ1-1; D might be TRBD1 (6 bases). Germline V gene sequence: CDR1 SNHLY, CDR2 FYNNEI. V was pared by 2 bases and J by 7 bases, with 8 bases between. This CDR3 contains 12 residues. The CDR3 DNA reads as TGTGCCAGCAGTGAACGGACAGATGAAGCTTTCTTT. This codes for CASSERTDEAFF. The full variable domain, in which reference TRBV2 and TRBJ1-1 provide the parts outside the CDR3, is EPEVTQTPSHQVTQMGQEVILRCVPISNHLYFYWYRQILGQKVEFLVSFYNNEISEKSEIFDDQFSVERPDGSNFTLKIRSTKLEDSAMYFCASSERTDEAFFGQGTRLTVV.

This clonotype was found many times. The V call is TRBV7-9, the J call TRBJ2-4, with a weak D call TRBD2 (6 bases). Germline loops: CDR1 SEHNR, CDR2 FQNEAQ (reference sequence). Trimming removed 1 base from V and 8 bases from J, with 18 bases in between. CDR3 size: 16 residues. CDR3 region: CASSLGVMMREDIQYF. The CDR3 coding sequence is TGTGCCAGCAGCTTAGGAGTCATGATGCGGGAAGACATTCAGTACTTC.

In regard to this clonotype: This may be a read error, as it is one base from a much larger clone. This chain uses TRBV4-1 with TRBJ1-5, with unresolved D. There are 18 residues in the CDR3. In germline, CDR1 is MGHRA, CDR2 YSYEKL. V dropped 0 bases and J dropped 5 bases, with 20 bases sitting between them. The CDR3 nucleotides are TGCGCCAGCAGCCAAGATGTTTTCGGAAGGGAGGAAGATCAGCCCCAGCATTTT. Translating gives CASSQDVFGREEDQPQHF.

With respect to this clonotype: One base away lies a much larger clone, so this may be a sequencing read error. The chain carries TRBV7-9 and TRBJ1-4, with D maybe TRBD1 (5 bases). This CDR3 is 15 amino acids long. Germline lookup yields CDR1 SEHNR and CDR2 FQNEAQ (reference sequence). V lost 8 bases and J lost 6, with 19 bases in between. In DNA form, the CDR3 reads TGTGCCAGCGGCTCCCATAGGGGAAGTGATGAAAAACTGTTTTTT. Protein: CASGSHRGSDEKLFF.

This clonotype showed up just a few times. The rearrangement links TRBV4-3 to TRBJ1-1; D is unclear. CDR1 and CDR2 (germline): LGHNA, YSLEER. Trimming stripped 1 base from V and 0 bases from J, with 6 bases between. The CDR3 consists of 14 residues. CDR3 DNA: TGCGCCAGCAGCCAAGCTGTAATGAACACTGAAGCTTTCTTT. Translation: CASSQAVMNTEAFF.